This section outlines one TCR beta chain sequence together with its context. Its antigen is still unknown. This sample stems from a study of T-cell reconstitution after alpha-beta-depleted transplantation in children. Study-wide points: Once a year had passed after transplant, T-cell counts and diversity came mostly from newly produced T cells. Several patients had high TCRbeta diversity at day 60; it came from surviving recipient T cells and thymic progenitors. Where alpha-beta T cells came from about two months after transplant was reportedly several hundred expanded graft clones.

The library targeted TCRbeta and was prepared with unique molecular identifiers. Each CDR3 protein gets one entry after TCRdb re-called the PCR reads with MiXCR. The sample consists of 900,000 or so distinct CDR3 sequences, roughly 15% of them appearing once. The specimen comprised PBMCs, mostly from graft donor cells, sampled 360 days after TCRalphabeta/CD19-depleted stem cell transplant. The receptor was isolated from a male patient between 10 and 17 years old who had a stem cell transplant for acute lymphoblastic leukemia, so the T cells may come from the graft donor.

In nucleotides, the CDR3 is TGTGCCACCAGTTATCCCACTAGCGGGAGAGTCGGAGATACGCAGTATTTT. Translating gives CATSYPTSGRVGDTQYF. The chain links TRBV24-1 to TRBJ2-3; 11 bases line up with TRBD2. After removal of 6 bases from V and 5 bases from J, the junction contained 12 bases not matched to a gene. Per the germline V gene, CDR1 is KGHDR and CDR2 is SFDVKD. The CDR3 spans 17 residues.